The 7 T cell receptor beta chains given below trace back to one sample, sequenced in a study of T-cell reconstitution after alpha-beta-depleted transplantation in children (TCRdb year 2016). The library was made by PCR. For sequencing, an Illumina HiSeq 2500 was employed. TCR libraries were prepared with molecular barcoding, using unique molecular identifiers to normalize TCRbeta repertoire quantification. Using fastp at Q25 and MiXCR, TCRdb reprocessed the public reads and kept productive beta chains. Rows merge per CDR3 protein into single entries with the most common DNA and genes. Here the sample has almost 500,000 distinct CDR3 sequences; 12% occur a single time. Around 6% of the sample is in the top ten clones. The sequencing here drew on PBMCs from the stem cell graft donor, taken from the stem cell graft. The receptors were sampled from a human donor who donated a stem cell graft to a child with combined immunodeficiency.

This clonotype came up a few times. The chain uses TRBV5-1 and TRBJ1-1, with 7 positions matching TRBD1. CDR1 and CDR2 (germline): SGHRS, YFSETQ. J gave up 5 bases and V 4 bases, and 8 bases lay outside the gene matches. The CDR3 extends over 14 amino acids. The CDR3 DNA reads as TGCGCCAGCAGCGGGCAGGGGGTAAATACTGAAGCTTTCTTT. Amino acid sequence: CASSGQGVNTEAFF.

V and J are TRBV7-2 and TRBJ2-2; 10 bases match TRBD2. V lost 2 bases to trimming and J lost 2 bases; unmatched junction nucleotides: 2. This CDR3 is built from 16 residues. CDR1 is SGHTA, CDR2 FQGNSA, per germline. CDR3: CASSLSGGANTGELFF. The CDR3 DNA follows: TGTGCCAGCAGCTTAAGCGGGGGGGCCAACACCGGGGAGCTGTTTTTT. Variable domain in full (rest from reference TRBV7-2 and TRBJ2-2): GAGVSQSPSNKVTEKGKDVELRCDPISGHTALYWYRQSLGQGLEFLIYFQGNSAPDKSGLPSDRFSAERTGGSVSTLTIQRTQQEDSAVYLCASSLSGGANTGELFFGEGSRLTVL.

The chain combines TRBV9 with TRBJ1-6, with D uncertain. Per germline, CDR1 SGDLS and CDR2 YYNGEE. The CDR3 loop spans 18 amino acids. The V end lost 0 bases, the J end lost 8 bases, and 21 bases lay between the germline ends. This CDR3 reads CASSVEAGPGRRDSPLHF. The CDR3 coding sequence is TGTGCCAGCAGCGTAGAGGCGGGCCCCGGGAGGAGGGATTCACCCCTCCACTTT.

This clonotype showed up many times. The CDR3 loop is CASSGQGLTYEQYF. The CDR3 nucleotides are TGTGCCAGCAGCGGACAGGGGCTCACCTACGAGCAGTACTTC. The chain is built from TRBV7-8 and TRBJ2-7; TRBD1 matches at 9 bases. Germline V gene sequence: CDR1 SGHVS, CDR2 FQNEAQ. The ends lost 5 bases at V and 2 bases at J; junction bases unmatched: 4. The CDR3 runs to 14 residues.

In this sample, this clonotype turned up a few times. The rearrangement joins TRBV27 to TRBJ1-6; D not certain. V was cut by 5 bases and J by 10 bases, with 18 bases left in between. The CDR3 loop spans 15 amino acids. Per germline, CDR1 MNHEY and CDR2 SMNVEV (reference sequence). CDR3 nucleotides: TGTGCCAGCAGTCTCAACAGAGGGATGGACTCACCCCTCCACTTT. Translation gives CASSLNRGMDSPLHF.

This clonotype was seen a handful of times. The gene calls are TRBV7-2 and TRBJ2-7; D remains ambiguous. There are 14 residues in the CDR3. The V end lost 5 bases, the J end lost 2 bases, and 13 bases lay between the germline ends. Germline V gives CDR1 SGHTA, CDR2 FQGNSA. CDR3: CASSPRSRAYEQYF. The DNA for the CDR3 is TGTGCCAGCAGCCCTCGGAGCAGAGCCTACGAGCAGTACTTC.

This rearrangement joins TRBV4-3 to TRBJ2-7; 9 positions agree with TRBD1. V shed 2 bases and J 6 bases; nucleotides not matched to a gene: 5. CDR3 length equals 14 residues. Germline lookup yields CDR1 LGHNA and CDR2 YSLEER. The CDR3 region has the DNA TGCGCCAGCAGCCAAACGGACAGGGGCACCGAGCAGTACTTC. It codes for CASSQTDRGTEQYF.